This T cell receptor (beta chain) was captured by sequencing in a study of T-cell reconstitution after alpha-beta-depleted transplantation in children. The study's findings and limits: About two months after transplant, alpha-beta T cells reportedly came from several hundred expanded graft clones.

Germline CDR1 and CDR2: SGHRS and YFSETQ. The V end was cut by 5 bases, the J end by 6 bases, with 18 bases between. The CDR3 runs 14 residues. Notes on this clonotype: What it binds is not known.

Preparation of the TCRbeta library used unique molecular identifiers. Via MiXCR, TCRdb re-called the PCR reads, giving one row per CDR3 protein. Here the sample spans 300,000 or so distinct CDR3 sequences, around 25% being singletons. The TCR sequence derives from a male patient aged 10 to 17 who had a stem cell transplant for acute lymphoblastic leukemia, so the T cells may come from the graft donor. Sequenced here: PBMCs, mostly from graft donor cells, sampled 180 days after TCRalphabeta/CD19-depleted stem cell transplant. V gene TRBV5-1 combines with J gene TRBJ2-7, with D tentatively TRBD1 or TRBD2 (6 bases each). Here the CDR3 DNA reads TGCGCCAGCAGGCCCCAACAGGGAGGACCCGAGCAGTACTTC. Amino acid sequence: CASRPQQGGPEQYF.